Following are 20 T cell receptor beta chains from one sample sequenced in a study of cytomegalovirus exposure and HLA in healthy donors. Vbeta (60) and Jbeta (13) primers were used in the PCR. Clones were sequenced by immunoSEQ multiplex PCR, and TCRdb holds only the in-frame ones, with some missing. The sample records under 140,000 clones, roughly 80% being singletons. Sequencing was performed on PBMCs. Receptor source: a woman in her 30s in good health and CMV-seronegative.

The chain uses TRBV27 and TRBJ2-1, with D uncertain. Trimming stripped 3 bases from V and 8 bases from J, with 11 bases between. CDR1 is MNHEY and CDR2 is SMNVEV in the germline V gene (reference sequence). The CDR3 runs to 13 residues. This chain's CDR3 is CASSLGLLDEQFF. CDR3 DNA: TGTGCCAGCAGTTTGGGCCTCTTGGATGAGCAGTTCTTC.

The CDR3 DNA sequence: TGTGCCAGCTCCCCGGGCGGGACGCGAGATACGCAGTATTTT. It specifies CASSPGGTRDTQYF. The chain employs TRBV18 and TRBJ2-3, with D possibly being TRBD2 (6 bases). The CDR3 spans 14 residues. V lost 6 bases, J lost 5 bases, and 15 bases lay in between. Germline V gene sequence: CDR1 KGHSH, CDR2 LQKENI.

V and J are TRBV30 and TRBJ1-2; no firm D call. In germline, CDR1 is GTSNPN, CDR2 SVGIG (reference sequence). This CDR3 is built from 14 residues. V was trimmed by 4 bases and J by 8 bases, leaving 20 bases between them. This CDR3 reads CAWKPGTESRGYTF. DNA of the CDR3: TGTGCCTGGAAACCGGGAACAGAAAGTCGAGGCTACACCTTC.

This clone was detected a few times. The chain couples TRBV5-5 to TRBJ1-1; possibly TRBD1 for D (5 bases). V lost 5 bases and J 4 bases, leaving 12 bases between the germline ends. Germline loops: CDR1 SGHKS, CDR2 YYEKEE (reference sequence). This CDR3 has 13 amino acids. CDR3 DNA: TGTGCCAGCAGGACAGAAGCGGGCACTGAAGCTTTCTTT. It specifies CASRTEAGTEAFF.

As DNA, the CDR3 is TGTGCCAGCAGTACGAGGGACATTCAAGGAGCCTACGAGCAGTACTTC. Its protein is CASSTRDIQGAYEQYF. The chain couples TRBV28 to TRBJ2-7, with a tentative D call TRBD1 (6 bases). Trimming took off 5 bases at V and 2 bases at J, with 19 bases between the two ends. This CDR3 contains 16 residues. Germline assignment: CDR1 MDHEN and CDR2 SYDVKM.

This chain uses TRBV29-1 with TRBJ2-7; D might be TRBD1 (5 bases). The CDR3 consists of 14 residues. Germline values: CDR1 SQVTM, CDR2 ANQGSEA. V was cut by 6 bases and J by 0 bases, with 15 bases left in between. This CDR3 is CSVIGAGNSYEQYF. Here the CDR3 DNA reads TGCAGCGTAATTGGGGCAGGAAACTCCTACGAGCAGTACTTC.

The chain combines TRBV6-1 with TRBJ1-2; no clear D. V shed 7 bases and J shed 6 bases, with 12 bases lying between them. Germline CDR1 is MNHNS and CDR2 is SASEGT. The CDR3 has 12 residues. The CDR3 loop reads CASKRSAHGYTF. In DNA form, the CDR3 reads TGTGCCAGCAAGCGGTCGGCCCATGGCTACACCTTC.

The DNA for the CDR3 is TGTGCCAATTTCCGGCAACAGGGGAACACCGGGGAGCTGTTTTTT. As protein: CANFRQQGNTGELFF. The chain joins TRBV2 to TRBJ2-2; a possible D gene is TRBD1 (6 bases). CDR1 and CDR2 (germline): SNHLY, FYNNEI. With 10 bases removed from V and 1 base from J, the gap between germline ends came to 16 bases. CDR3 length: 15 residues. Looking up the rest from reference TRBV2 and TRBJ2-2 gives the full variable domain: EPEVTQTPSHQVTQMGQEVILRCVPISNHLYFYWYRQILGQKVEFLVSFYNNEISEKSEIFDDQFSVERPDGSNFTLKIRSTKLEDSAMYFCANFRQQGNTGELFFGEGSRLTVL.

A few counts support this clone. This chain links TRBV11-2 with TRBJ2-3; TRBD2 matches at 7 bases. The CDR3 loop spans 15 amino acids. Unmatched junction bases numbered 9, after V lost 2 bases and J lost 7 bases. Germline CDR1 is SGHAT and CDR2 is FQNNGV. CDR3 sequence: CASSLPSGTTNTQYF. CDR3 nucleotides: TGTGCCAGCAGCTTACCCTCCGGGACTACAAATACGCAGTATTTT. The full variable domain, with the rest looked up from reference TRBV11-2 and TRBJ2-3, is EAGVAQSPRYKIIEKRQSVAFWCNPISGHATLYWYQQILGQGPKLLIQFQNNGVVDDSQLPKDRFSAERLKGVDSTLKIQPAKLEDSAVYLCASSLPSGTTNTQYFGPGTRLTVL.

The chain joins TRBV10-3 to TRBJ2-2, with D unresolved. Germline lookup yields CDR1 ENHRY and CDR2 SYGVKD. Trimming cost V 4 bases and J 3 bases, with 12 bases left between them. The CDR3 has 15 amino acids. As DNA, the CDR3 is TGTGCCATCAGTGTCGGCAGGCACGACACCGGGGAGCTGTTTTTT. Amino acid sequence: CAISVGRHDTGELFF.

This rearrangement joins TRBV28 to TRBJ2-5, with D perhaps matching TRBD1 (6 bases). The germline V and J ends were trimmed by 0 bases and 2 bases, with 7 bases remaining between them. CDR1 MDHEN and CDR2 SYDVKM come from the germline V gene. The CDR3 has 14 amino acids. CDR3 loop: CASSLWDRQETQYF. The CDR3 coding sequence is TGTGCCAGCAGTTTATGGGACAGACAAGAGACCCAGTACTTC.

This rearrangement joins TRBV21-1 to TRBJ1-4; the table's D call TRBD1 went unverified against the DNA. TRBV21-1 is a recognized pseudogene. This CDR3 is 15 amino acids long. DNA for the CDR3: TGTGCCAGCAGTGACCCGGGACAGGGACATGAAAAACTGTTTTTT. Protein: CASSDPGQGHEKLFF.

The V call is TRBV4-3, the J call TRBJ2-7; D not certain. Germline lookup yields CDR1 LGHNA and CDR2 YSLEER. The germline V and J ends were trimmed by 1 base and 5 bases, with 15 bases remaining between them. The CDR3 loop spans 15 amino acids. Here the CDR3 DNA reads TGCGCCAGCAGCCAAGGGCGACAAAGCCCCCACGAGCAGTACTTC. Translation gives CASSQGRQSPHEQYF.

The chain recombines TRBV27 with TRBJ1-1; tentative D call: TRBD1 (5 bases). V lost 1 base, J lost 7 bases, and 13 bases lay in between. Germline V gene data show CDR1 as MNHEY and CDR2 as SMNVEV (reference sequence). The CDR3 length is 14 residues. CDR3 in amino acids: CASSLFRTRGEAFF. The CDR3 bases are TGTGCCAGCAGTTTATTTAGGACAAGGGGTGAAGCTTTCTTT.

The rearrangement joins TRBV5-1 to TRBJ2-1, with 9 bases matching TRBD1. The germline V gene has CDR1 SGHRS and CDR2 YFSETQ. Trimming took 3 bases from V and 2 from J; bases not matched to a gene: 3. CDR3 length: 15 residues. CDR3 in amino acids: CASSSRQGAYNEQFF. The CDR3 DNA reads TGCGCCAGCAGCTCGAGACAGGGGGCCTACAATGAGCAGTTCTTC.

The genes are TRBV18 and TRBJ2-7, with 7 bases matching TRBD2. V shed 3 bases and J 4 bases; nucleotides not matched to a gene: 12. CDR1 is KGHSH, CDR2 LQKENI, per germline. This CDR3 contains 16 residues. The CDR3 region has the DNA TGTGCCAGCTCACCGGCGCGGGGGTCGGGGCTATACGAGCAGTACTTC. It encodes CASSPARGSGLYEQYF.

V and J are TRBV30 and TRBJ2-2; 7 bases line up with TRBD2. The CDR3 totals 16 residues. From germline, CDR1 is GTSNPN and CDR2 SVGIG (reference sequence). Germline trimming cut 3 bases from V and 2 bases from J; bases unmatched to any gene: 9. The CDR3 sequence is CAWRGGSGANTGELFF. CDR3 bases: TGTGCCTGGAGGGGCGGGAGCGGCGCAAACACCGGGGAGCTGTTTTTT.

The J gene is TRBJ2-3, the V gene TRBV7-8, with TRBD2 matching over 7 bases. With 5 bases clipped from V and 0 bases from J, the junction kept 14 bases outside the gene matches. Germline V gene sequence: CDR1 SGHVS, CDR2 FQNEAQ. The CDR3 runs to 18 residues. CDR3 coding DNA: TGTGCCAGCAGCCAGGACCTTCTAGCGGCTACTAGCACAGATACGCAGTATTTT. Its protein is CASSQDLLAATSTDTQYF.

This chain uses TRBV5-1 with TRBJ1-1, with a tentative D call TRBD1 (5 bases). The CDR3 contains 14 residues. Germline V gene sequence: CDR1 SGHRS, CDR2 YFSETQ. Trimming left V 4 bases short and J 5 bases short, with 15 bases between. CDR3 residues: CASSVTWGGTEAFF. The CDR3 coding sequence is TGCGCCAGCAGCGTCACCTGGGGGGGAACTGAAGCTTTCTTT.

This sequence joins TRBV28 and TRBJ1-2, with D possibly being TRBD1 (6 bases). Trimming removed 8 bases at V and 8 bases at J, with 15 bases between. This CDR3 spans 12 amino acids. Looked up from germline, CDR1 is MDHEN and CDR2 is SYDVKM. CDR3 in DNA: TGTGCCAGCGGGGCGGGGGCGGAGGGCTACACCTTC. It specifies CASGAGAEGYTF.